A selection of T cell receptor beta chains follows, all from one sample in a study of cytomegalovirus exposure and HLA in healthy donors. Clones were sequenced by immunoSEQ multiplex PCR, and TCRdb holds only the in-frame ones, with some missing. The sample lists over 150,000 clones, roughly three quarters occurring once. The sample was PBMCs. Every receptor here comes from a man aged 30 to 45 in good health and CMV-seropositive. Both conserved end residues are part of each CDR3. A D gene is named only where the DNA matches it firmly. Rows may omit the clone size; those that give it use once, few, many or a size class.

size: NA
V: TRBV21-1
D: NA
J: TRBJ2-1
length: 15
DNA: TGTGCCAGCAGCCCCCGGGACAGGCGTCTCAATGAGCAGTTCTTC
CDR3: CASSPRDRRLNEQFF

size: once
V: TRBV15
D: NA
J: TRBJ2-7
length: 14
DNA: TGTGCCACCAGCTCCGGCCGGGATGTCAACGAGCAGTACTTC
CDR3: CATSSGRDVNEQYF

size: NA
V: TRBV5-4
D: NA
J: TRBJ1-1
length: 14
DNA: TGTGCCAGCAGTTTCGACAGGAGCTCTCCTGAAGCTTTCTTT
CDR3: CASSFDRSSPEAFF

size: few
V: TRBV15
D: NA
J: TRBJ2-7
length: 14
DNA: TGTGCCACCAGCAGAGACAGGGGCCCCTACGAGCAGTACTTC
CDR3: CATSRDRGPYEQYF

size: NA
V: TRBV6-6
D: NA
J: TRBJ1-1
length: 14
DNA: TGTGCCAGCAGGGACTCCCCAGGGGTCACTGAAGCTTTCTTT
CDR3: CASRDSPGVTEAFF

size: NA
V: TRBV6-1
D: TRBD1
J: TRBJ1-5
length: 14
DNA: TGTGCCAGCAGTGGACAGGGAGTCAATCAGCCCCAGCATTTT
CDR3: CASSGQGVNQPQHF

size: NA
V: TRBV5-1
D: TRBD2
J: TRBJ2-5
length: 14
DNA: TGCGCCAGCAAGACTAGCGGGGCCTACGAGACCCAGTACTTC
CDR3: CASKTSGAYETQYF

size: NA
V: TRBV9
D: NA
J: TRBJ1-4
length: 15
DNA: TGTGCCAGCAGCGCCTCAGGGGCAACTAATGAAAAACTGTTTTTT
CDR3: CASSASGATNEKLFF

size: NA
V: TRBV7-2
D: TRBD1
J: TRBJ1-4
length: 14
DNA: TGTGCCAGCAGCCCGGGACAGGGGAATGAAAAACTGTTTTTT
CDR3: CASSPGQGNEKLFF

size: NA
V: TRBV19
D: NA
J: TRBJ2-6
length: 20
DNA: TGTGCCAGTAGTATAGATTCCTTAGGCGCGGGACGGACTGGGGCCAACGTCCTGACTTTC
CDR3: CASSIDSLGAGRTGANVLTF

size: NA
V: TRBV6-6
D: NA
J: TRBJ1-4
length: 14
DNA: TGTGCCAGCAGCCCCGGAGGAACTAATGAAAAACTGTTTTTT
CDR3: CASSPGGTNEKLFF

size: NA
V: TRBV5-4
D: TRBD1
J: TRBJ2-7
length: 16
DNA: TGTGCCAGCAGCCTCATAGGGACAGGGAGCGACTACGAGCAGTACTTC
CDR3: CASSLIGTGSDYEQYF

size: NA
V: TRBV27
D: TRBD1
J: TRBJ1-1
length: 16
DNA: TGTGCCAGCAGTAAACAGGGGGCGCCCCCCTGGACTGAAGCTTTCTTT
CDR3: CASSKQGAPPWTEAFF

size: NA
V: TRBV5-4
D: NA
J: TRBJ1-1
length: 13
DNA: TGTGCCAGCAGCTTGGCGGGGACAACTGAAGCTTTCTTT
CDR3: CASSLAGTTEAFF

size: NA
V: TRBV2
D: NA
J: TRBJ2-5
length: 15
DNA: TGTGCCAGCAGTGAAGCGGGGGGAATGGCAGAGACCCAGTACTTC
CDR3: CASSEAGGMAETQYF

size: NA
V: TRBV10-3
D: NA
J: TRBJ2-7
length: 12
DNA: TGTGCCATCAGTGGTCGGGGCTACGAGCAGTACTTC
CDR3: CAISGRGYEQYF

size: once
V: TRBV2
D: TRBD1
J: TRBJ2-1
length: 14
DNA: TGTGCCAGCAGTCCCGGGACAGGGGTCCATGAGCAGTTCTTC
CDR3: CASSPGTGVHEQFF

size: few
V: TRBV5-4
D: NA
J: TRBJ2-7
length: 13
DNA: TGTGCCAGCAGCTTCAGGGCAGGGGACGAGCAGTACTTC
CDR3: CASSFRAGDEQYF

size: few
V: TRBV27
D: NA
J: TRBJ1-1
length: 15
DNA: TGTGCCAGCAGTTTATCTATACGAGGAAACACTGAAGCTTTCTTT
CDR3: CASSLSIRGNTEAFF

size: NA
V: TRBV30
D: TRBD2
J: TRBJ2-1
length: 14
DNA: TGTGCCGGAGGAGTTCTTGGCGGGGGGGCCGGACAGTTCTTC
CDR3: CAGGVLGGGAGQFF

size: NA
V: TRBV18
D: NA
J: TRBJ1-3
length: 18
DNA: TGTGCCAGCTCATCTCGCCAGACAGGTTACCGCTCTGGAAACACCATATATTTT
CDR3: CASSSRQTGYRSGNTIYF

size: once
V: TRBV5-1
D: NA
J: TRBJ2-5
length: 15
DNA: TGCGCCAGCAGCTTAACGGGGGGCCGGCAAGAGACCCAGTACTTC
CDR3: CASSLTGGRQETQYF

size: NA
V: TRBV6-5
D: TRBD1
J: TRBJ2-3
length: 14
DNA: TGTGCCAGCAGGCCGGGACAGGGCACAGATACGCAGTATTTT
CDR3: CASRPGQGTDTQYF

size: once
V: TRBV10-1
D: NA
J: TRBJ2-3
length: 14
DNA: TGCGCCAGCAGTGACCGACATAGCACAGATACGCAGTATTTT
CDR3: CASSDRHSTDTQYF

size: few
V: TRBV2
D: NA
J: TRBJ1-5
length: 15
DNA: TGTGCCAGCAGCGGCGGGGACTATAGCAATCAGCCCCAGCATTTT
CDR3: CASSGGDYSNQPQHF

size: NA
V: TRBV7-8
D: TRBD2
J: TRBJ2-1
length: 15
DNA: TGTGCCACCCGGGGGGGGACTAGCGGGTACAATGAGCAGTTCTTC
CDR3: CATRGGTSGYNEQFF

size: NA
V: TRBV9
D: TRBD1
J: TRBJ1-1
length: 15
DNA: TGTGCCAGCAGCGTCGGACAGGGATCGAACACTGAAGCTTTCTTT
CDR3: CASSVGQGSNTEAFF

size: NA
V: TRBV6-5
D: TRBD1
J: TRBJ1-2
length: 14
DNA: TGTGCCAGCACCTCCAGGGGACAGGGTGGCGGCTACACCTTC
CDR3: CASTSRGQGGGYTF

size: few
V: TRBV7-2
D: NA
J: TRBJ2-5
length: 16
DNA: TGTGCCAGCAGCCCGGCGGTCCCGGGAGTGGGGGAGACCCAGTACTTC
CDR3: CASSPAVPGVGETQYF

size: few
V: TRBV19
D: TRBD1
J: TRBJ1-1
length: 16
DNA: TGTGCCAGTACCGCCCGTTCAGGGGGCTCGGGAAATGAAGCTTTCTTT
CDR3: CASTARSGGSGNEAFF

size: NA
V: TRBV27
D: NA
J: TRBJ1-5
length: 12
DNA: TGTGCCAGCAGCCACGAGGGTCAGCCCCAGCATTTT
CDR3: CASSHEGQPQHF

size: once
V: TRBV7-9
D: NA
J: TRBJ1-2
length: 12
DNA: TGTGCCAGCAGCTTAGAGACGCGGGGTGACTCCTTC
CDR3: CASSLETRGDSF

size: NA
V: TRBV10-3
D: TRBD1
J: TRBJ1-2
length: 15
DNA: TGTGCCATCAGGTTTGGGACAGGGGGTTTCTATGGCTACACCTTC
CDR3: CAIRFGTGGFYGYTF

size: NA
V: TRBV30
D: NA
J: TRBJ2-3
length: 16
DNA: TGTGCCTGGAGTGTACCCCGACGCACTCGAGGAGATACGCAGTATTTT
CDR3: CAWSVPRRTRGDTQYF

size: NA
V: TRBV28
D: TRBD1
J: TRBJ1-1
length: 16
DNA: TGTGCCAGCAGCCCACCAGGGGTGAGGGGGCTTCCTGAAGCTTTCTTT
CDR3: CASSPPGVRGLPEAFF

size: once
V: TRBV4-2
D: TRBD2
J: TRBJ2-1
length: 15
DNA: TGTGCCAGCAGTCAAGGGGGACTAGCGAGCAATGAGCAGTTCTTC
CDR3: CASSQGGLASNEQFF

size: NA
V: TRBV27
D: NA
J: TRBJ1-2
length: 13
DNA: TGTGCCAGCAGGCTACGGGGGACCTATGGCTACACCTTC
CDR3: CASRLRGTYGYTF

size: NA
V: TRBV4-1
D: NA
J: TRBJ2-3
length: 14
DNA: TGCGCCAGCAGCCAACCGGTGAGCACAGATACGCAGTATTTT
CDR3: CASSQPVSTDTQYF

size: NA
V: TRBV11-2
D: TRBD2
J: TRBJ2-7
length: 17
DNA: TGTGCCAGCAGCCCCCTAAATCGCGGGACTAGCTCCTACGAGCAGTACTTC
CDR3: CASSPLNRGTSSYEQYF

size: NA
V: TRBV23-1
D: NA
J: TRBJ2-7
length: 16
DNA: TGCGCCAGCAGTCGCCTTCCGGGACAACATAACTACGAGCAGTACTTC
CDR3: CASSRLPGQHNYEQYF

size: NA
V: TRBV6-1
D: NA
J: TRBJ2-1
length: 12
DNA: TGTGCCAGCTTCGGAGTCTACAATGAGCAGTTCTTC
CDR3: CASFGVYNEQFF

size: NA
V: TRBV7-6
D: TRBD2
J: TRBJ2-3
length: 14
DNA: TGTGCCAGCAGCCCCACGGGGGGTCCAGATACGCAGTATTTT
CDR3: CASSPTGGPDTQYF

size: once
V: TRBV30
D: NA
J: TRBJ2-1
length: 12
DNA: TGTGCCTGGAGTGTAGGGGGGGGGTGGCAGTTCTTC
CDR3: CAWSVGGGWQFF

size: NA
V: TRBV27
D: NA
J: TRBJ2-2
length: 14
DNA: TGTGCCAGCAGTGGGGGACAAAACACCGGGGAGCTGTTTTTT
CDR3: CASSGGQNTGELFF

size: few
V: TRBV5-1
D: TRBD1
J: TRBJ1-1
length: 14
DNA: TGCGCCAGCAGCATGACTACAGGGGGGACTGAAGCTTTCTTT
CDR3: CASSMTTGGTEAFF

size: NA
V: TRBV28
D: NA
J: TRBJ1-2
length: 12
DNA: TGTGCCAGCAGTTTATCACGGGATGGCTACACCTTC
CDR3: CASSLSRDGYTF

size: NA
V: TRBV18
D: NA
J: TRBJ1-5
length: 17
DNA: TGTGCCAGCTCACCACCCTCCCAAGCGGGGAGGAGTCAGCCCCAGCATTTT
CDR3: CASSPPSQAGRSQPQHF

size: NA
V: TRBV6-1
D: TRBD1
J: TRBJ1-2
length: 17
DNA: TGTGCCAGCAGTGGGGCGTCCGGGACAGGGGTTATCTATGGCTACACCTTC
CDR3: CASSGASGTGVIYGYTF

size: NA
V: TRBV7-9
D: TRBD1
J: TRBJ1-6
length: 15
DNA: TGTGCCAGCAGCCCACCGGGACAGGAGGATTCACCCCTCCACTTT
CDR3: CASSPPGQEDSPLHF

size: NA
V: TRBV30
D: NA
J: TRBJ1-4
length: 13
DNA: TGTGCCTGGAGTGTAGGACTGCGGGAAAAACTGTTTTTT
CDR3: CAWSVGLREKLFF

size: NA
V: TRBV7-8
D: TRBD1
J: TRBJ1-6
length: 14
DNA: TGTGCCAGCACTAGGACAGGGGAGAATTCACCCCTCCACTTT
CDR3: CASTRTGENSPLHF

size: NA
V: TRBV18
D: NA
J: TRBJ2-7
length: 14
DNA: TGTGCCAGCTCACCGTCAGAGGGCTACTACGAGCAGTACTTC
CDR3: CASSPSEGYYEQYF

size: once
V: TRBV14
D: TRBD1
J: TRBJ1-1
length: 14
DNA: TGTGCCAGCAGCTACGGACAGGCGAACACTGAAGCTTTCTTT
CDR3: CASSYGQANTEAFF

size: NA
V: TRBV9
D: TRBD2
J: TRBJ2-3
length: 16
DNA: TGTGCCAGCAGCGTAGGGGCGGGGGGAGGAATAGATACGCAGTATTTT
CDR3: CASSVGAGGGIDTQYF

size: few
V: TRBV5-1
D: NA
J: TRBJ1-3
length: 16
DNA: TGCGCCAGCAGCTTCGGTGACTCTAGCTCTGGAAACACCATATATTTT
CDR3: CASSFGDSSSGNTIYF

size: NA
V: TRBV9
D: TRBD1
J: TRBJ1-2
length: 15
DNA: TGTGCCAGCAGCGTAGAAGCAGGGGGCGACTATGGCTACACCTTC
CDR3: CASSVEAGGDYGYTF

size: NA
V: TRBV5-6
D: NA
J: TRBJ2-7
length: 15
DNA: TGTGCCAGCAGCCCGCCGGGGTTTCGGAGGCCCGAGCAGTACTTC
CDR3: CASSPPGFRRPEQYF

size: NA
V: TRBV4-1
D: TRBD1
J: TRBJ1-5
length: 18
DNA: TGCGCCAGCAGCCAACGTTCGGGACAGGGCAACCTCAATCAGCCCCAGCATTTT
CDR3: CASSQRSGQGNLNQPQHF